The 15 T cell receptor beta chains below all came from one sample that was sequenced in a study of blood T cells in healthy people across ages. The authors ran a second PCR of roughly 6 to 12 cycles using a sample-barcoded 5' primer and a J-beta primer mix. Via MiXCR, TCRdb re-called the 5' RACE reads, giving one row per CDR3 protein. The sample contains 1.6 million or so distinct CDR3 sequences, roughly 30% of which appear only once. The sequenced material came from blood. The receptors come from a woman aged 30 to 39 in good health.

The chain is built from TRBV7-8 and TRBJ1-5; 10 bases match TRBD1. The ends lost 5 bases at V and 4 bases at J; junction bases unmatched: 11. The CDR3 has 17 amino acids. Germline-derived CDR1 and CDR2 are SGHVS and FQNEAQ. CDR3 amino acids: CASSRTGTGAMNQPQHF. DNA of the CDR3: TGTGCCAGCAGCCGAACCGGGACAGGGGCCATGAATCAGCCCCAGCATTTT.

The genes are TRBV20-1 and TRBJ2-7; TRBD2 agrees at 10 bases. CDR3 size: 16 residues. With 1 base clipped from V and 3 bases from J, the junction kept 9 bases outside the gene matches. CDR1 DFQATT and CDR2 SNEGSKA come from the germline V gene (reference sequence). DNA of the CDR3: TGCAGTGCTAGAGCTCTCCTAGCGGGAGTCATCTACGAGCAGTACTTC. Translation: CSARALLAGVIYEQYF.

Here the CDR3 reads CASSPRERGTPEAFF. DNA for the CDR3: TGTGCCAGCTCACCCCGCGAAAGGGGTACCCCTGAAGCTTTCTTT. The V and J genes are TRBV18 and TRBJ1-1; D possibly corresponds to TRBD1 (5 bases). V was cut by 3 bases and J by 6 bases, with 17 bases left in between. The CDR3 length is 15 residues. CDR1 is KGHSH and CDR2 is LQKENI in the germline V gene.

In its sample, this clonotype was seen a few times. This rearrangement joins TRBV7-9 to TRBJ2-3; D may correspond to TRBD1 or TRBD2 (6 bases each). In germline, CDR1 is SEHNR, CDR2 FQNEAQ (reference sequence). This CDR3 has 13 amino acids. V lost 3 bases to trimming and J lost 11 bases, with 15 bases between them. CDR3 protein: CASSLKGGNWQYF. For the CDR3, the DNA is TGTGCCAGCAGCTTGAAGGGGGGAAATTGGCAGTATTTT.

The chain combines TRBV29-1 with TRBJ2-7, with D perhaps being TRBD1 or TRBD2 (5 bases each). The CDR3 spans 13 residues. V lost 6 bases, J lost 2 bases, and 14 bases lay in between. Germline CDR1 SQVTM, CDR2 ANQGSEA. The CDR3 DNA sequence: TGCAGCGTCCTGGGACGTACGGCCTACGAGCAGTACTTC. Its protein is CSVLGRTAYEQYF.

In this sample, this clonotype turned up a few times. The chain recombines TRBV7-9 with TRBJ2-7; D perhaps matches TRBD1 (6 bases). The CDR3 length is 14 residues. The germline V gene encodes CDR1 SEHNR and CDR2 FQNEAQ (reference sequence). Deletions cut 5 bases from V and 4 bases from J, with 15 bases between. The CDR3 here is CASSETGIRYEQYF. DNA of the CDR3: TGTGCCAGCAGCGAAACAGGGATTAGGTACGAGCAGTACTTC.

Concerning this clonotype itself: This could be a read error, since a much larger clone is one nucleotide away. The gene calls are TRBV29-1 and TRBJ2-6; no clear D gene. CDR1 and CDR2 (germline): SQVTM, ANQGSEA. The CDR3 covers 14 residues. V was trimmed by 7 bases and J by 0 bases, leaving 10 bases between them. CDR3 residues: CSAVWDSGANVLTF. CDR3 DNA sequence: TGCAGCGCTGTGTGGGACTCTGGGGCCAACGTCCTGACTTTC.

J is TRBJ1-2 and V is TRBV11-2; D is unresolved. Germline assignment: CDR1 SGHAT and CDR2 FQNNGV. V was shortened by 5 bases and J by 0 bases, with 13 bases between the two germline ends. This CDR3 has 15 amino acids. The CDR3 protein is CASSTPSTSNYGYTF. In nucleotides, the CDR3 is TGTGCCAGCAGCACCCCCAGCACATCTAACTATGGCTACACCTTC.

This clonotype was counted ten times or more. The CDR3 protein is CATSPGFGESGADTQYF. The DNA of the CDR3 is TGTGCCACCAGTCCCGGGTTCGGGGAAAGTGGGGCAGATACGCAGTATTTT. The chain is built from TRBV24-1 and TRBJ2-3; TRBD2 is a possible D gene (5 bases). The length of the CDR3 is 17 residues. V gave up 6 bases and J gave up 4 bases, with 22 bases separating them. Germline CDR1 reads KGHDR; CDR2 reads SFDVKD.

Regarding this clonotype: This may be a read error: a much more frequent sequence differs by one nucleotide. V and J are TRBV29-1 and TRBJ2-1; D unresolved. From germline, CDR1 is SQVTM and CDR2 ANQGSEA. This CDR3 contains 11 residues. Trimming left V 4 bases short and J 11 bases short, with 12 bases between. As DNA, the CDR3 is TGCAGCGTTGTCATCTTGAATCAGCAGTTCTTC. Translated: CSVVILNQQFF.

This chain links TRBV4-2 with TRBJ2-2; the match to TRBD2 covers 8 bases. This CDR3 is built from 15 residues. The ends lost 6 bases at V and 7 bases at J; junction bases unmatched: 10. CDR1 is LGHNA and CDR2 is YNFKEQ in the germline V gene. This CDR3 is CASRIAGGAVGELFF. DNA for the CDR3: TGTGCCAGCAGAATTGCCGGGGGGGCGGTCGGGGAGCTGTTTTTT.

The V call is TRBV7-9, the J call TRBJ2-1, with D perhaps TRBD2 (6 bases). Trimming shortened V by 7 bases and J by 8 bases, and 15 bases separated the two germline ends. The CDR3 length is 13 residues. Germline V gene data show CDR1 as SEHNR and CDR2 as FQNEAQ (reference sequence). The DNA for the CDR3 is TGTGCCAGCATTCTGGAGGGTAGCTATGAGCAGTTCTTC. It yields the protein CASILEGSYEQFF.

This clonotype has just a few counts. CDR3 amino acids: CASSFGGTGHQPQHF. For the CDR3, the DNA is TGTGCCAGCAGTTTTGGGGGGACAGGGCATCAGCCCCAGCATTTT. This sequence joins TRBV27 and TRBJ1-5, with 9 nucleotides matching TRBD1. Germline CDR1 and CDR2: MNHEY and SMNVEV (reference sequence). V shed 3 bases and J 5 bases; nucleotides not matched to a gene: 5. This CDR3 is built from 15 residues.

The chain employs TRBV20-1 and TRBJ2-5, with unresolved D. V was clipped by 5 bases and J by 3 bases, with 13 bases between them. Germline V gene sequence: CDR1 DFQATT, CDR2 SNEGSKA (reference sequence). This CDR3 has 13 amino acids. CDR3 DNA: TGCAGTGCTCGACGGAATAAAAAAGAGACCCAGTACTTC. Its translation is CSARRNKKETQYF.

This rearrangement joins TRBV4-1 to TRBJ2-7; 7 nucleotides match TRBD1. The CDR3 length is 15 residues. Germline CDR1 and CDR2: MGHRA and YSYEKL. The V segment lost 1 base and the J segment 0 bases; nucleotides outside the gene matches: 3. CDR3 DNA sequence: TGCGCCAGCAGCCAAGCCGGGGACAGCTCCTACGAGCAGTACTTC. This sequence encodes CASSQAGDSSYEQYF.